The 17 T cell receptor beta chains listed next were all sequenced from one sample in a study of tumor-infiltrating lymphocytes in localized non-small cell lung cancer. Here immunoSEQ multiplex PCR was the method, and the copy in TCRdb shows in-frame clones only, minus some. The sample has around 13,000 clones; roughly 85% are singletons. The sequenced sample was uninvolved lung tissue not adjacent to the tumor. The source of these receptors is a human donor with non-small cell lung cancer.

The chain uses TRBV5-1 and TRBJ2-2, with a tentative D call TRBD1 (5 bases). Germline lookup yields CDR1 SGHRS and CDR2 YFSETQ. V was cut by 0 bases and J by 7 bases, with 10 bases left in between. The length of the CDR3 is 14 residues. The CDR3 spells CASSLDRSGGELFF. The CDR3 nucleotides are TGCGCCAGCAGCTTGGACAGGTCCGGCGGGGAGCTGTTTTTT.

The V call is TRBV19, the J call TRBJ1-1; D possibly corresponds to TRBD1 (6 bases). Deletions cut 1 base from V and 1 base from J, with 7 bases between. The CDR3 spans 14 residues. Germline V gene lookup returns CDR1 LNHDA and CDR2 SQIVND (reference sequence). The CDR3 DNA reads TGTGCCAGTAGTATAGGAGGGGGGAACACTGAAGCTTTCTTT. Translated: CASSIGGGNTEAFF.

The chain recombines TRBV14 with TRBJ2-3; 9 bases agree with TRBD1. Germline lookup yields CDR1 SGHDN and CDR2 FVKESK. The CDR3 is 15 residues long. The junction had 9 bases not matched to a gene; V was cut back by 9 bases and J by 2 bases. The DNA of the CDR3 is TGTGCCAGGCAACCGGGACAGGGAAACACAGATACGCAGTATTTT. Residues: CARQPGQGNTDTQYF.

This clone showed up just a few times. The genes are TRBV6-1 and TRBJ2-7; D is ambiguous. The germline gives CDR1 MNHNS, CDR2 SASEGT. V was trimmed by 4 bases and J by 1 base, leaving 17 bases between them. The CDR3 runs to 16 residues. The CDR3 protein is CASSVYGVVGSYEQYF. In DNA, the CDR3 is TGTGCCAGCAGTGTGTATGGAGTAGTCGGGTCCTACGAGCAGTACTTC.

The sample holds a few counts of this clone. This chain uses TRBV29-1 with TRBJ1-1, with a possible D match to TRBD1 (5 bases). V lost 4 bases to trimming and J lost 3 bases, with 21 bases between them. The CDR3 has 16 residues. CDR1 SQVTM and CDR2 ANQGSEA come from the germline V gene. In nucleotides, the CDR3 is TGCAGCGTTGTGGGGACGCCCAGGCGGTTGGACACTGAAGCTTTCTTT. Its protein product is CSVVGTPRRLDTEAFF.

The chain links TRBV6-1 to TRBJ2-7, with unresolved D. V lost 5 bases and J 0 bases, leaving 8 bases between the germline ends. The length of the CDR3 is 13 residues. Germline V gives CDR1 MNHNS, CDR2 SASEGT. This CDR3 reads CASSLDRSYEQYF. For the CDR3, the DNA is TGTGCCAGCAGTCTAGACCGCTCCTACGAGCAGTACTTC.

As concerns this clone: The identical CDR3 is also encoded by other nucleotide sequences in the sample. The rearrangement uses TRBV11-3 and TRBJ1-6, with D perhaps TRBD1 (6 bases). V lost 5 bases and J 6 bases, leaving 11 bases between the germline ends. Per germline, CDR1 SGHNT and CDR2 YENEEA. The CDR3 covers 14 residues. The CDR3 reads CASSLGAANSPLHF. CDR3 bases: TGTGCCAGCAGCCTGGGGGCAGCTAATTCACCCCTCCACTTT.

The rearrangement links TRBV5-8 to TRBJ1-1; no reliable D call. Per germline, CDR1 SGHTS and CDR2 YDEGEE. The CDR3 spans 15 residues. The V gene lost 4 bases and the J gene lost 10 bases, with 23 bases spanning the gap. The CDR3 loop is CASSPGLRATEAAFF. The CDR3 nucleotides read TGTGCCAGCAGCCCCGGCTTAAGGGCCACCGAGGCAGCTTTCTTT.

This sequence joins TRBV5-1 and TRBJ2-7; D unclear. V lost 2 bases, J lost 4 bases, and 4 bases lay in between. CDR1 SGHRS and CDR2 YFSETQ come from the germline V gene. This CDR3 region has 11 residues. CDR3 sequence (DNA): TGCGCCAGCAGCTTAGGGTACGAGCAGTACTTC. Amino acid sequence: CASSLGYEQYF.

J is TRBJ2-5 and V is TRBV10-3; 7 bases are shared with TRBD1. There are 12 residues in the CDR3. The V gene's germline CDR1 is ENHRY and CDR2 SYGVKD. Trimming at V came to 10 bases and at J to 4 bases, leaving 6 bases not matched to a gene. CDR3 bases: TGTGCCACCGGGACAGCCGGAGAGACCCAGTACTTC. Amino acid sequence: CATGTAGETQYF.

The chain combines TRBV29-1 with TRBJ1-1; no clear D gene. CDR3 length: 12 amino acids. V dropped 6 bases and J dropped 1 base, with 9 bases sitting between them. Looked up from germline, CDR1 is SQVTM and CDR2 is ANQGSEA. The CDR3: CSVHRPNTEAFF. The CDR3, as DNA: TGCAGCGTACACCGCCCGAACACTGAAGCTTTCTTT.

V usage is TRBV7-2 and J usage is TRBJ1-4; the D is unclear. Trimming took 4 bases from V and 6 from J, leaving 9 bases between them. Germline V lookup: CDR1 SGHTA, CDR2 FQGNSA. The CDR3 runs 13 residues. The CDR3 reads CASSSLLDEKLFF. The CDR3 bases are TGTGCCAGCAGCTCACTATTGGATGAAAAACTGTTTTTT.

DNA of the CDR3: TGTGCCAGCAGCCTAGGGCCGACAGGGCCTTACACCTTC. As protein: CASSLGPTGPYTF. This rearrangement joins TRBV7-9 to TRBJ1-2; 7 nucleotides match TRBD1. After removal of 5 bases from V and 11 bases from J, the junction contained 11 bases not matched to a gene. The CDR3 runs 13 residues. CDR1 and CDR2 (germline): SEHNR, FQNEAQ (reference sequence).

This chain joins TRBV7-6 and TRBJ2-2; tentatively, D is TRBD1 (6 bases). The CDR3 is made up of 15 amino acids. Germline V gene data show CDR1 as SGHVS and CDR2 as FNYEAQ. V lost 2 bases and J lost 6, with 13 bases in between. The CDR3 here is CASSLMTGWAGELFF. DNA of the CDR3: TGTGCCAGCAGCTTAATGACAGGTTGGGCCGGGGAGCTGTTTTTT.

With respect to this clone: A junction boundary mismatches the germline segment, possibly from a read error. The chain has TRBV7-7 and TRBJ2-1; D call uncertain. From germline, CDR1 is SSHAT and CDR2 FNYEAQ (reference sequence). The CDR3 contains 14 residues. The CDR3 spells CASSSGVGNNEQFF. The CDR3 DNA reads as TGTGCTAGCAGCTCCGGTGTGGGAAACAATGAGCAGTTCTTC.

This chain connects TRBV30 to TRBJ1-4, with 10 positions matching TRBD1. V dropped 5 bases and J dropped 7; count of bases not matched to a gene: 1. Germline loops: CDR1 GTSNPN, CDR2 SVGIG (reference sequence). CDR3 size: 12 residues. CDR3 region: CAWGQGGEKLFF. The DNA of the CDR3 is TGTGCCTGGGGACAGGGGGGTGAAAAACTGTTTTTT.

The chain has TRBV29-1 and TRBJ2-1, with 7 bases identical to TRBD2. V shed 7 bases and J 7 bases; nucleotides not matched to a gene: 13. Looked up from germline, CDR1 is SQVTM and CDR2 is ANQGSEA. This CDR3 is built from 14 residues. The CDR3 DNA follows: TGCAGCGCTAGGACTAGGCGGGAGCAGAATGAGCAGTTCTTC. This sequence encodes CSARTRREQNEQFF.